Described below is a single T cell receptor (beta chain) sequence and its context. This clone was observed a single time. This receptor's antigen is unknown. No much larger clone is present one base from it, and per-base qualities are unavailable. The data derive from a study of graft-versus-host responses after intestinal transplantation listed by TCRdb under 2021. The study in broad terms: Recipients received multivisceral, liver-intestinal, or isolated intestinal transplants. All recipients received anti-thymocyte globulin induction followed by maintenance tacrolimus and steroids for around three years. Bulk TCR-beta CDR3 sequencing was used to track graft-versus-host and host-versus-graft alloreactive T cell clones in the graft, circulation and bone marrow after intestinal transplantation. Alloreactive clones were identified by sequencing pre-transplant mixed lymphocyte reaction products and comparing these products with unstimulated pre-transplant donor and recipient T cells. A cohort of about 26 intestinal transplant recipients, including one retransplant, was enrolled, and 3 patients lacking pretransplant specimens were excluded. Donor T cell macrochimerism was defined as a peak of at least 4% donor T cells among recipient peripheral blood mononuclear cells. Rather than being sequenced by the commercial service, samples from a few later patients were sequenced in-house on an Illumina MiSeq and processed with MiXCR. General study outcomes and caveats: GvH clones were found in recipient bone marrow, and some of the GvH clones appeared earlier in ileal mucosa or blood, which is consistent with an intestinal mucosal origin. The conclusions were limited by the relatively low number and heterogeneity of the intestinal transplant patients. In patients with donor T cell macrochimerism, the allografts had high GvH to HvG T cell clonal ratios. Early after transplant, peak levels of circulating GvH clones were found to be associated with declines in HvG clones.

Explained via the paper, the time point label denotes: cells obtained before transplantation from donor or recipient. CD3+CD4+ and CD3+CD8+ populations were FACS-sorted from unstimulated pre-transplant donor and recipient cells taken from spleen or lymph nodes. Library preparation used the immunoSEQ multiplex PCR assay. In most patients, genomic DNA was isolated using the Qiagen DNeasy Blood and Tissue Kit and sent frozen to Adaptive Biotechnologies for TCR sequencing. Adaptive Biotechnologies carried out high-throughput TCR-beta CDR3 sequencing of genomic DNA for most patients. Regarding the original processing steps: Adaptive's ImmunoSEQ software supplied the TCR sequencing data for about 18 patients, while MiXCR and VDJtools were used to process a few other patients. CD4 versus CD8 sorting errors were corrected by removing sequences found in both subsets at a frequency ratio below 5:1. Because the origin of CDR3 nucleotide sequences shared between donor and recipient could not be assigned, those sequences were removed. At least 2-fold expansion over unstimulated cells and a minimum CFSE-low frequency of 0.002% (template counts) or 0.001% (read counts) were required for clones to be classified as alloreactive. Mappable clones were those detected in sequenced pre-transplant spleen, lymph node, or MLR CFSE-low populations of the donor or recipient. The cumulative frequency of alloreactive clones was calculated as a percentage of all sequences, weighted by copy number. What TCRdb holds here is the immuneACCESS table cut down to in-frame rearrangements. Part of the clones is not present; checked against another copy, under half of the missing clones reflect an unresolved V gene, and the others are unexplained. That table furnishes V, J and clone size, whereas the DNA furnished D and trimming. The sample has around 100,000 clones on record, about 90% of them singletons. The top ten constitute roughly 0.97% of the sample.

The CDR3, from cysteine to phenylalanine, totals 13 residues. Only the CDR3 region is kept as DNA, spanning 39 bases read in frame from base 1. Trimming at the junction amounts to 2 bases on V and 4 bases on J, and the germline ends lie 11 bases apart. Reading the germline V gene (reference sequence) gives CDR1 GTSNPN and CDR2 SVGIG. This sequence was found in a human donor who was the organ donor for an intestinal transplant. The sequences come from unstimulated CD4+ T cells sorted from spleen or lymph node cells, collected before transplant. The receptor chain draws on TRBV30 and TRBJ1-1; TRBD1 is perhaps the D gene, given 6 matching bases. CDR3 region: CAWSNRESTEAFF. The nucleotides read TGTGCCTGGAGTAACAGGGAGAGCACTGAAGCTTTCTTT. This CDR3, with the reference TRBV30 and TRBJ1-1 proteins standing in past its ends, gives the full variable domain SQTIHQWPATLVQPVGSPLSLECTVEGTSNPNLYWYRQAAGRGLQLLFYSVGIGQISSEVPQNLSASRPQDRQFILSSKKLLLSDSGFYLCAWSNRESTEAFFGQGTRLTVV.